One sample yielded the 9 T cell receptor beta chains listed below, sequenced in a study of shared clonotypes between healthy human individuals. The table came from immunoSEQ multiplex PCR; TCRdb's copy has only in-frame clones and leaves some out. The repertoire has approximately 400,000 clones, about 97% of them found once; the top ten carry around 0.32%. Material: memory CD8+ T cells sorted from blood. Subset specified: CD45RO+ cells pooled with CCR7-negative TemRA cells. The receptors stem from a man aged 30 to 45 in good health.

The gene calls are TRBV2 and TRBJ2-1; no definite D call. This CDR3 has 15 amino acids. CDR1 and CDR2 (germline): SNHLY, FYNNEI. V lost 9 bases to trimming and J lost 1 base, with 16 bases between them. The chain's CDR3 is CASHRRTDSYNEQFF. The CDR3 DNA is TGTGCCAGTCACAGAAGAACAGATTCCTACAATGAGCAGTTCTTC.

The rearrangement joins TRBV28 to TRBJ2-4; maybe TRBD2 (5 bases). Germline values: CDR1 MDHEN, CDR2 SYDVKM. The CDR3 is made up of 15 amino acids. The ends were cut back, 8 bases at V and 1 base at J, with 15 bases in the middle. DNA for the CDR3: TGTGCCAGCTGGGAGCGTTCGGGGGCCAAAAACATTCAGTACTTC. Translation: CASWERSGAKNIQYF.

The gene calls are TRBV28 and TRBJ2-7; unclear D gene. Germline V gene data show CDR1 as MDHEN and CDR2 as SYDVKM. The CDR3 totals 13 residues. Between the trimmed V and J ends, which lost 2 bases and 1 base, there was a span of 6 bases. CDR3 in amino acids: CASSLIQSYEQYF. DNA of the CDR3: TGTGCCAGCAGTTTAATACAGTCCTACGAGCAGTACTTC.

The genes are TRBV30 and TRBJ2-1; the D is unclear. CDR1 and CDR2 (germline): GTSNPN, SVGIG (reference sequence). With 5 bases removed from V and 6 bases from J, the gap between germline ends came to 5 bases. The CDR3 runs 10 residues. CDR3 sequence reads: CAWSSNEQFF. The CDR3 DNA reads as TGTGCCTGGTCTTCCAATGAGCAGTTCTTC.

The rearrangement links TRBV7-2 to TRBJ2-7; 12 bases align to TRBD2. Trimming took 3 bases from V and 5 from J; bases not matched to a gene: 5. Germline V CDR1 and CDR2: SGHTA, FQGNSA. The CDR3 runs 15 residues. The chain's CDR3 is CASSLRLAGGHEQYF. The CDR3 DNA follows: TGTGCCAGCAGCTTGCGGCTAGCGGGAGGGCACGAGCAGTACTTC.

Concerning this clone: Other nucleotide sequences from this sample produce the same CDR3. The chain carries TRBV30 and TRBJ2-7, with 8 nucleotides matching TRBD1. The CDR3 length is 12 residues. Germline V lookup: CDR1 GTSNPN, CDR2 SVGIG (reference sequence). Trimming took 4 bases from V and 3 from J; bases not matched to a gene: 2. CDR3 sequence (DNA): TGTGCCTGGACAGGGGGCGGCTACGAGCAGTACTTC. Translating gives CAWTGGGYEQYF. The full variable domain, completed using reference TRBV30 and TRBJ2-7, is SQTIHQWPATLVQPVGSPLSLECTVEGTSNPNLYWYRQAAGRGLQLLFYSVGIGQISSEVPQNLSASRPQDRQFILSSKKLLLSDSGFYLCAWTGGGYEQYFGPGTRLTVT.

The V call is TRBV6-1, the J call TRBJ1-5; 10 nucleotides match TRBD1. Per the germline V gene, CDR1 is MNHNS and CDR2 is SASEGT. Trimming at V came to 6 bases and at J to 1 base, leaving 0 bases not matched to a gene. The CDR3 is made up of 14 amino acids. The CDR3 spells CASRGQGSNQPQHF. The DNA for the CDR3 is TGTGCCAGCAGGGGACAGGGGAGCAATCAGCCCCAGCATTTT.

This chain joins TRBV10-3 and TRBJ1-6; D gene uncertain. CDR1 is ENHRY and CDR2 is SYGVKD in the germline V gene. The CDR3 totals 18 residues. V shed 10 bases and J shed 0 bases, with 22 bases lying between them. As DNA, the CDR3 is TGTGCCACCTCAGACCGCACACGAAACCCCTCCTATAATTCACCCCTCCACTTT. Protein product: CATSDRTRNPSYNSPLHF.

The chain recombines TRBV5-1 with TRBJ2-7, with TRBD1 matching over 7 bases. This CDR3 contains 14 residues. Germline V gene data show CDR1 as SGHRS and CDR2 as YFSETQ. Trimming at V came to 4 bases and at J to 4 bases, leaving 8 bases not matched to a gene. CDR3: CASSLGQVGYEQYF. In nucleotides, the CDR3 is TGCGCCAGCAGCCTCGGACAGGTGGGATACGAGCAGTACTTC.